The 8 T cell receptor beta chains below come from one sample, sequenced in a study of low-dose radiotherapy and immunotherapy resistance in tumors (dated by TCRdb to between 2022 and 2023). First-strand cDNA was synthesized with Superscript III and a set of TRAV- and TRBV-specific primers, covering both TCRalpha and TCRbeta chains. TCRs were amplified with Phusion for 20 to 25 PCR cycles using a constant-region primer together with the adapter attached to the V primers. TCRdb trimmed public reads at Q25 via fastp, called clones via MiXCR and kept in-frame beta chains. Every CDR3 protein is listed once, alongside the most common genes and DNA of its rows. The table for this sample lists about 16,000 distinct CDR3 sequences; roughly 70% of them were counted only once. In total, the top ten clones hold over 9.5% of the sample. Source of these receptors: a human donor with advanced metastatic prostate, ovarian, gallbladder or colorectal cancer (not recorded which). This table probably holds off-target reads from a library built for another chain.

This sequence joins TRBV11-3 and TRBJ2-2, with D possibly TRBD2 on 5 matching bases. The germline gives CDR1 SGHNT, CDR2 YENEEA. The CDR3 extends over 17 amino acids. Trimming left V 1 base short and J 1 base short, with 13 bases between. CDR3 in DNA: TGTGCCAGCAGCTTAGTTTGGCTAGCCGAGAACACCGGGGAGCTGTTTTTT. Its protein product is CASSLVWLAENTGELFF.

Notes on this clonotype: Sequence at one end of the junction differs from germline and may be a read error. The J gene is TRBJ1-6, the V gene TRBV13; D not certain. The CDR3 is 13 residues long. In germline, CDR1 is PRHDT, CDR2 FYEKMQ (reference sequence). The CDR3 nucleotides are TGTGCAGAGAGTAGTCCCAATGCAGGCAAATCAACCTTT. Encoded protein: CAESSPNAGKSTF.

This clonotype came up a few times. The CDR3 reads CASSGRFSGANVLTF. The CDR3 coding sequence is TGTGCCAGCAGTGGACGGTTCTCTGGGGCCAACGTCCTGACTTTC. The chain joins TRBV6-5 to TRBJ2-6, with D unclear. CDR3 size: 15 residues. Germline V CDR1 and CDR2: MNHEY, SVGAGI. Between the trimmed V and J ends, which lost 5 bases and 0 bases, there was a span of 8 bases.

This clonotype was observed once. The V gene is TRBV12-3 or TRBV12-4, the J gene TRBJ2-7; D is uncertain. V lost 1 base, J lost 0 bases, and 10 bases lay in between. The CDR3 is made up of 15 amino acids. CDR3 protein: CASSLEAGPSYEQYF. The CDR3 DNA is TGTGCCAGCAGTTTAGAGGCAGGACCCTCCTACGAGCAGTACTTC.

V usage is TRBV6-2 or TRBV6-3 and J usage is TRBJ2-3; D is undetermined. Germline V gives CDR1 MNHEY, CDR2 SVGEGT. The V and J ends lost 4 bases and 7 bases respectively, with 9 bases between them. The CDR3 runs 12 residues. The CDR3, as DNA: TGTGCCAGCAGTTTTGCCATGAATACGCAGTATTTT. As protein: CASSFAMNTQYF.

The rearrangement uses TRBV19 and TRBJ1-6; D perhaps matches TRBD1 (6 bases). Germline loops: CDR1 LNHDA, CDR2 SQIVND (reference sequence). CDR3 length: 16 residues. The ends were cut back, 5 bases at V and 4 bases at J, with 15 bases in the middle. Written as DNA, the CDR3 is TGTGCCAGTAGTCTCCTGACAGGAAGATATAATTCACCCCTCCACTTT. This gives the protein CASSLLTGRYNSPLHF.

This clonotype was counted a single time. The V and J genes are TRBV5-5 and TRBJ2-7; D is unclear. From germline, CDR1 is SGHKS and CDR2 YYEKEE (reference sequence). The CDR3 length is 16 residues. Trimming shortened V by 3 bases and J by 9 bases, and 25 bases separated the two germline ends. The DNA of the CDR3 is TGTGCCAGCAGCTGGACCCCAAATACCTCATGGGATGCGCAGTACTTC. Translation: CASSWTPNTSWDAQYF.

As for this clonotype: Compared with germline, one end of the junction differs, possibly owing to a read error. The gene calls are TRBV6-2 or TRBV6-3 and TRBJ2-7; no clear D. The CDR3 spans 11 residues. Germline assignment: CDR1 MNHEY and CDR2 SVGEGT. CDR3 sequence reads: CASSHSYEQYF. CDR3 coding DNA: TGTGCCAGCAGTCACTCCTACGAGCAGTACTTC.